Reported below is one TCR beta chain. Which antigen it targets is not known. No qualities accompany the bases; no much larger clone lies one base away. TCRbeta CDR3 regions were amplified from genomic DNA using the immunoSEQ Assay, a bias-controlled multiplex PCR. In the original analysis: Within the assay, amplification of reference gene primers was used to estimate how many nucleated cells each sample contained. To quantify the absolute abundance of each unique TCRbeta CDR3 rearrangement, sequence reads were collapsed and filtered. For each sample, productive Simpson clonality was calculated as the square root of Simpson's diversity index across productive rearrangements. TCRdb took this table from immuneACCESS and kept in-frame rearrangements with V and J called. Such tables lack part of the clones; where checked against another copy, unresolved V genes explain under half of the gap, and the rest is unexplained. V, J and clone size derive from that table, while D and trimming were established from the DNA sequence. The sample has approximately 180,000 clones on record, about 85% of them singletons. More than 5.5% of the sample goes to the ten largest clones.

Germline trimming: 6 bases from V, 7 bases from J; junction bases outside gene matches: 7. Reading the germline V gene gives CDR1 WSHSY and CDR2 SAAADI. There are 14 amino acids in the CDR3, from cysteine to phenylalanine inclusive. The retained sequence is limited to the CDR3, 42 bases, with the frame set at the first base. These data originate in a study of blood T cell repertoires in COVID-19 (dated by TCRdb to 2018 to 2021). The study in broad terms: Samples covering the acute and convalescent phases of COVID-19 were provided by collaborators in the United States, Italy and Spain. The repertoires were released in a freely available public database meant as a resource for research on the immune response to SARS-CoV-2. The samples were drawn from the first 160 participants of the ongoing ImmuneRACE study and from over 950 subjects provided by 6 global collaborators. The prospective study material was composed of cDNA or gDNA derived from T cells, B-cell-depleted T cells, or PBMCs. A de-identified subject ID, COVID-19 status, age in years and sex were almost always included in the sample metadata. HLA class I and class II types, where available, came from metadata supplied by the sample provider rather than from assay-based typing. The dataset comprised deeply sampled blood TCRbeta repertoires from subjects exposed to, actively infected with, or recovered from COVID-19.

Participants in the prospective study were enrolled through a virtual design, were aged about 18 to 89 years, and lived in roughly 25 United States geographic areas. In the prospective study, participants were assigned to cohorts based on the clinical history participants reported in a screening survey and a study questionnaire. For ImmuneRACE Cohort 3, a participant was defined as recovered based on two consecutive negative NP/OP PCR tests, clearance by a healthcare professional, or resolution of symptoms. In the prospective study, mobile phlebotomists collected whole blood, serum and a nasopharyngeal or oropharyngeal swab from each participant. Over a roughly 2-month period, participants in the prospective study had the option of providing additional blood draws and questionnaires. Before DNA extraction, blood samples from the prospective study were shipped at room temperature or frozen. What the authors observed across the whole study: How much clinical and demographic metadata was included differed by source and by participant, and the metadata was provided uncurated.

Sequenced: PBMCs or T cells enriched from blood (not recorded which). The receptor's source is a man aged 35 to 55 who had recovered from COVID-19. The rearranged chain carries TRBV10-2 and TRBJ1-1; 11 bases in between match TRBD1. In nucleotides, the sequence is TGCGCCAGCAGGTCCGGGACAGGGGGAAATGAAGCTTTCTTT. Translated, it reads CASRSGTGGNEAFF.